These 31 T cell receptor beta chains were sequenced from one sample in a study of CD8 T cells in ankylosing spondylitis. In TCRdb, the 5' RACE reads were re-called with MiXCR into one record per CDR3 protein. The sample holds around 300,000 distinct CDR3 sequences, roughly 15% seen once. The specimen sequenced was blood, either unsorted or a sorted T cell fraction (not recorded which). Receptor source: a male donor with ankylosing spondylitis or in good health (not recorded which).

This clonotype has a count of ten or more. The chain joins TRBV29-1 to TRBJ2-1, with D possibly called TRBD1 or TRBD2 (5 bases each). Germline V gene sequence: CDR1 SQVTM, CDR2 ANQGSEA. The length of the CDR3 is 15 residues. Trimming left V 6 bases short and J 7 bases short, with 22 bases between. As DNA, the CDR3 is TGCAGCGTCCGAAGGGAAGGGGCCCGGAGGAATGAGCAGTTCTTC. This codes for CSVRREGARRNEQFF.

The CDR3: CASSVARASYNEQFF. DNA for the CDR3: TGTGCCAGCAGCGTAGCTCGGGCCTCCTACAATGAGCAGTTCTTC. This chain connects TRBV9 to TRBJ2-1; D gene unclear. In germline, CDR1 is SGDLS, CDR2 YYNGEE. There are 15 residues in the CDR3. V was pared by 0 bases and J by 0 bases, with 7 bases between.

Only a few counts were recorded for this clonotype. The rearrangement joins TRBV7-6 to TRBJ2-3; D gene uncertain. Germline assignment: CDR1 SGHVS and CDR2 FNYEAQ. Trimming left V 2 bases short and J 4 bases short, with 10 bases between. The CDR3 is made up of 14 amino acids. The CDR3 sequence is CASSLSIAADTQYF. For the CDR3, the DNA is TGTGCCAGCAGCTTATCCATCGCTGCAGATACGCAGTATTTT. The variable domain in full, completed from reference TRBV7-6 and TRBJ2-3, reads GAGVSQSPRYKVTKRGQDVALRCDPISGHVSLYWYRQALGQGPEFLTYFNYEAQQDKSGLPNDRFSAERPEGSISTLTIQRTEQRDSAMYRCASSLSIAADTQYFGPGTRLTVL.

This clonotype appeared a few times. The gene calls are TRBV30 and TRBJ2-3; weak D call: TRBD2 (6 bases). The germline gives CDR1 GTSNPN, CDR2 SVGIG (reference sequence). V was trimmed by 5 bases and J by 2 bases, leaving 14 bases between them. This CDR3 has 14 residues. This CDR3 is CAWSWEALTDTQYF. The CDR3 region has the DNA TGTGCCTGGTCGTGGGAGGCCCTCACAGATACGCAGTATTTT.

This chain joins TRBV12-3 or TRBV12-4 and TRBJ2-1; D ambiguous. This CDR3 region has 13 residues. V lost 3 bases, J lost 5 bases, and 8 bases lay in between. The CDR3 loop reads CASSLLRDNEQFF. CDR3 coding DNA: TGTGCCAGCAGTTTGCTACGAGACAATGAGCAGTTCTTC.

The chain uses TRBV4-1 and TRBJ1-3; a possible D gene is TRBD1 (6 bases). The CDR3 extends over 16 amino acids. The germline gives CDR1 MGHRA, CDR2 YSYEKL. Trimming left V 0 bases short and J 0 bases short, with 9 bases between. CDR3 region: CASSQDRGSSGNTIYF. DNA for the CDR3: TGCGCCAGCAGCCAAGACAGGGGCTCCTCTGGAAACACCATATATTTT.

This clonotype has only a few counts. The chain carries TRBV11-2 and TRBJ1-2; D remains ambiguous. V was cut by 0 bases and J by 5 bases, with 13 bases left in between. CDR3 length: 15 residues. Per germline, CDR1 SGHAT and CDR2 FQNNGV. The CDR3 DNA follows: TGTGCCAGCAGCTTAGAAGCGGGAACCGGGTATGGCTACACCTTC. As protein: CASSLEAGTGYGYTF.

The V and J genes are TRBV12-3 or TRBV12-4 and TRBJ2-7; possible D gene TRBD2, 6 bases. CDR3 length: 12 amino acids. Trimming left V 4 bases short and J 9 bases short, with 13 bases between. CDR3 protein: CASSSLAVGQYF. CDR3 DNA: TGTGCCAGCAGTTCACTAGCAGTAGGGCAGTACTTC.

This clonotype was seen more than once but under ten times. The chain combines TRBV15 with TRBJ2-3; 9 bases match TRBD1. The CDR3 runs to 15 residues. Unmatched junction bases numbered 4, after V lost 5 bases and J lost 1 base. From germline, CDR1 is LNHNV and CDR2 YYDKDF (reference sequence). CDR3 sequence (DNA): TGTGCCACCAGCCCCAGGACAGGGGGCACAGATACGCAGTATTTT. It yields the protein CATSPRTGGTDTQYF.

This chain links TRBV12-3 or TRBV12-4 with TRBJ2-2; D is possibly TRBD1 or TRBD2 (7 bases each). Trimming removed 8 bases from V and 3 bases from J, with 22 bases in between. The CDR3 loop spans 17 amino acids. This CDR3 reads CASDRDYPTSDTGELFF. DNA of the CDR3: TGTGCCAGCGACAGGGACTATCCCACCTCGGACACCGGGGAGCTGTTTTTT.

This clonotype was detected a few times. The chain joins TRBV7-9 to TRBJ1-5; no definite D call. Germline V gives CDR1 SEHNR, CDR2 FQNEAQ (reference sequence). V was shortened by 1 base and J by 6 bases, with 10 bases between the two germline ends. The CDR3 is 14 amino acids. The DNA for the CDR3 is TGTGCCAGCAGCTTAGAGGGTTATGGTCAGCCCCAGCATTTT. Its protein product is CASSLEGYGQPQHF.

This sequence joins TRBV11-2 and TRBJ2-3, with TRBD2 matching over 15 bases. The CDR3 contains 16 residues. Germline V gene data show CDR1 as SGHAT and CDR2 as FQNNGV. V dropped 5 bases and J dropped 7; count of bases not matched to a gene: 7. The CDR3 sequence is CASSMGLAGGRNTQYF. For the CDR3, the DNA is TGTGCCAGCAGCATGGGACTAGCGGGAGGTCGCAATACGCAGTATTTT. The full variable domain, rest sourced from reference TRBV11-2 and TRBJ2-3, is EAGVAQSPRYKIIEKRQSVAFWCNPISGHATLYWYQQILGQGPKLLIQFQNNGVVDDSQLPKDRFSAERLKGVDSTLKIQPAKLEDSAVYLCASSMGLAGGRNTQYFGPGTRLTVL.

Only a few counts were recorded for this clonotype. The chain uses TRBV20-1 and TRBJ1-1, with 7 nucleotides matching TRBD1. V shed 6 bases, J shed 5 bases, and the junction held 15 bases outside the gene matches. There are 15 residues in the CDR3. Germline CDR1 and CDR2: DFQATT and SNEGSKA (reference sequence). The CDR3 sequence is CSARGAFNGWTEAFF. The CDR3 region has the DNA TGCAGTGCCAGGGGGGCTTTTAATGGTTGGACTGAAGCTTTCTTT.

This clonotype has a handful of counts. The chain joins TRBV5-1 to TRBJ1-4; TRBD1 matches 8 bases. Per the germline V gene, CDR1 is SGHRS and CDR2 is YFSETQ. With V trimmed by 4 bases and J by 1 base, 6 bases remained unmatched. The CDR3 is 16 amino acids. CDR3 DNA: TGCGCCAGCAGCCAAACAGGGGGGATAACTAATGAAAAACTGTTTTTT. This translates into CASSQTGGITNEKLFF.

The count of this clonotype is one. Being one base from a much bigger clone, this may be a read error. The CDR3 nucleotides read TGTGCCAGCAGGGTGGGCGGACTTCACAATGAGCAGTTCTTC. Translated, it gives CASRVGGLHNEQFF. The chain carries TRBV12-3 or TRBV12-4 and TRBJ2-1, with D maybe TRBD2 (5 bases). The CDR3 runs 14 residues. The V and J ends lost 6 bases and 5 bases respectively, with 14 bases between them.

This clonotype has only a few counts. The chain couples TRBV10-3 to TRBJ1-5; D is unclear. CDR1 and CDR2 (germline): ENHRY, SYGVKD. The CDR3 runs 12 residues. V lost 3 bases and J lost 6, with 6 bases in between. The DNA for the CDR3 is TGTGCCATCAGTGATGGGAGTCAGCCCCAGCATTTT. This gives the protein CAISDGSQPQHF.

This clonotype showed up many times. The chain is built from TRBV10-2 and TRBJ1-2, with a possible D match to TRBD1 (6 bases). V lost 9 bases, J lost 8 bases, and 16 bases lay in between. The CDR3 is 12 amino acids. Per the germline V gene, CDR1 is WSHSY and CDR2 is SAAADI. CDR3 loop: CASTKQGWGYTF. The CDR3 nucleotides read TGCGCCAGTACCAAACAGGGATGGGGCTACACCTTC.

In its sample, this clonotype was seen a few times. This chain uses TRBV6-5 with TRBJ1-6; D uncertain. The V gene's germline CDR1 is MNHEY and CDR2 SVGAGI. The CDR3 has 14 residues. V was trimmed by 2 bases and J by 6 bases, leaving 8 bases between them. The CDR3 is CASSYGSSNSPLHF. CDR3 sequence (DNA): TGTGCCAGCAGTTACGGGAGCTCTAATTCACCCCTCCACTTT.

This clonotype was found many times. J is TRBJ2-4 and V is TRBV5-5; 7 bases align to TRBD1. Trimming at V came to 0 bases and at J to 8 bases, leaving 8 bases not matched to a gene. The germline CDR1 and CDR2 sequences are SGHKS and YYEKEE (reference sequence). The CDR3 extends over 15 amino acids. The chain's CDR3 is CASSLAGQDGDIQYF. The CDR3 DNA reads TGTGCCAGCAGCTTGGCCGGACAGGACGGTGACATTCAGTACTTC.

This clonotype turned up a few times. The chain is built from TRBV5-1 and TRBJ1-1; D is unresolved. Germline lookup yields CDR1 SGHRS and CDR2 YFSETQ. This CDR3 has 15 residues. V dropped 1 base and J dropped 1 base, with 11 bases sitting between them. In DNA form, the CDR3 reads TGCGCCAGCAGCTTGATTTCGGGGAGGAACACTGAAGCTTTCTTT. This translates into CASSLISGRNTEAFF.

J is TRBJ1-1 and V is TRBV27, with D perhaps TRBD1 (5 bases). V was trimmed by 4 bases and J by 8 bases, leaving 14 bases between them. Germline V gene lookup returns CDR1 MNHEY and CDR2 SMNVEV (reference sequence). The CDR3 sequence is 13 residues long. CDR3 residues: CASSSPGTPEAFF. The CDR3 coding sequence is TGTGCCAGCAGTTCTCCCGGGACGCCAGAAGCTTTCTTT.

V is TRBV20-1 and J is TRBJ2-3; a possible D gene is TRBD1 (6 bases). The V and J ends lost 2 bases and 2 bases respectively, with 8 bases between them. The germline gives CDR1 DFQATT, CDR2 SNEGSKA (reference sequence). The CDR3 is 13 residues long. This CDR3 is CSARNRDTDTQYF. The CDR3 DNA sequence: TGCAGTGCTAGAAACAGGGACACAGATACGCAGTATTTT.

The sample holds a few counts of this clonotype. As DNA, the CDR3 is TGTGCCAGCAGTGAAGGGGGGCGCGGGACTGAAGCTTTCTTT. Translation gives CASSEGGRGTEAFF. The rearrangement uses TRBV6-1 and TRBJ1-1; tentative D call: TRBD1 (6 bases). With 1 base removed from V and 5 bases from J, the gap between germline ends came to 11 bases. The CDR3 runs to 14 residues. Per germline, CDR1 MNHNS and CDR2 SASEGT.

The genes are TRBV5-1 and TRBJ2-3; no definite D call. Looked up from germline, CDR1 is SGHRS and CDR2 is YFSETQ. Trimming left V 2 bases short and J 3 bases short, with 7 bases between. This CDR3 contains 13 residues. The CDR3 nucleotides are TGCGCCAGCAGCTTTTACAGTACAGATACGCAGTATTTT. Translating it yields CASSFYSTDTQYF.

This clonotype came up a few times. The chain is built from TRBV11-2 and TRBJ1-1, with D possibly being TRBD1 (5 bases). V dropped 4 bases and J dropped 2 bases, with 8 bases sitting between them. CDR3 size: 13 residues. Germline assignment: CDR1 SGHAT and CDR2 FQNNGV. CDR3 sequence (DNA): TGTGCCAGCAGCTGGGGGTTAAACACTGAAGCTTTCTTT. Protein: CASSWGLNTEAFF.

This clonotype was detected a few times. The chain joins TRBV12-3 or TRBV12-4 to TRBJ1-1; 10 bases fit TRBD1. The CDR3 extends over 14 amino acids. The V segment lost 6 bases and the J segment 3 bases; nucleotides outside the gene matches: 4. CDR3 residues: CASRRQGAHTEAFF. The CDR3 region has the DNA TGTGCCAGCAGAAGACAGGGGGCACACACTGAAGCTTTCTTT.

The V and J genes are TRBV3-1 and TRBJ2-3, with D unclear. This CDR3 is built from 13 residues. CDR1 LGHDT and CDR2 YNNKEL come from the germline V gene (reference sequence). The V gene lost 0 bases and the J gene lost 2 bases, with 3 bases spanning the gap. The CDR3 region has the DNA TGTGCCAGCAGCCAAGATTCCACAGATACGCAGTATTTT. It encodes CASSQDSTDTQYF.

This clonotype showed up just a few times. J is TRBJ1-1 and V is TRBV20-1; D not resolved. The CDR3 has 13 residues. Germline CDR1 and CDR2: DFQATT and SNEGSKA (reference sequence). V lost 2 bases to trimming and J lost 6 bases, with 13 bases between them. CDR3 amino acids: CSARRGIAPEAFF. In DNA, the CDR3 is TGCAGTGCTAGAAGAGGGATAGCGCCTGAAGCTTTCTTT.

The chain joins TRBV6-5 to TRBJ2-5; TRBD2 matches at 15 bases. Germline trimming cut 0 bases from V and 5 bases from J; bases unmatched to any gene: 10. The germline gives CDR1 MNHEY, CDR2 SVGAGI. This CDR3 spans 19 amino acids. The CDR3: CASSYSGLAGGTSGETQYF. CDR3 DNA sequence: TGTGCCAGCAGTTACTCGGGACTAGCGGGAGGAACGTCTGGGGAGACCCAGTACTTC.

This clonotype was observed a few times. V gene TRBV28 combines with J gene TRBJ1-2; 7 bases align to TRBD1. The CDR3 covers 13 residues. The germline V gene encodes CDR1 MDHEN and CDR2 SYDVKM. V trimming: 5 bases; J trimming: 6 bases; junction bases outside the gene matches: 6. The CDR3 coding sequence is TGTGCCAGCAGTGACGACAGGGCGAATGGCTACACCTTC. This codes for CASSDDRANGYTF.

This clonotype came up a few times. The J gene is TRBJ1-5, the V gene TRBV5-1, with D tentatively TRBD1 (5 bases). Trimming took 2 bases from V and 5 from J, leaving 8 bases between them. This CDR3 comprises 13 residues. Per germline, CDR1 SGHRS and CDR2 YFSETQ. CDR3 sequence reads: CASSFGGDQPQHF. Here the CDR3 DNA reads TGCGCCAGCAGCTTCGGGGGAGATCAGCCCCAGCATTTT. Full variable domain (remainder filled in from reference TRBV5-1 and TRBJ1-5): KAGVTQTPRYLIKTRGQQVTLSCSPISGHRSVSWYQQTPGQGLQFLFEYFSETQRNKGNFPGRFSGRQFSNSRSEMNVSTLELGDSALYLCASSFGGDQPQHFGDGTRLSIL.